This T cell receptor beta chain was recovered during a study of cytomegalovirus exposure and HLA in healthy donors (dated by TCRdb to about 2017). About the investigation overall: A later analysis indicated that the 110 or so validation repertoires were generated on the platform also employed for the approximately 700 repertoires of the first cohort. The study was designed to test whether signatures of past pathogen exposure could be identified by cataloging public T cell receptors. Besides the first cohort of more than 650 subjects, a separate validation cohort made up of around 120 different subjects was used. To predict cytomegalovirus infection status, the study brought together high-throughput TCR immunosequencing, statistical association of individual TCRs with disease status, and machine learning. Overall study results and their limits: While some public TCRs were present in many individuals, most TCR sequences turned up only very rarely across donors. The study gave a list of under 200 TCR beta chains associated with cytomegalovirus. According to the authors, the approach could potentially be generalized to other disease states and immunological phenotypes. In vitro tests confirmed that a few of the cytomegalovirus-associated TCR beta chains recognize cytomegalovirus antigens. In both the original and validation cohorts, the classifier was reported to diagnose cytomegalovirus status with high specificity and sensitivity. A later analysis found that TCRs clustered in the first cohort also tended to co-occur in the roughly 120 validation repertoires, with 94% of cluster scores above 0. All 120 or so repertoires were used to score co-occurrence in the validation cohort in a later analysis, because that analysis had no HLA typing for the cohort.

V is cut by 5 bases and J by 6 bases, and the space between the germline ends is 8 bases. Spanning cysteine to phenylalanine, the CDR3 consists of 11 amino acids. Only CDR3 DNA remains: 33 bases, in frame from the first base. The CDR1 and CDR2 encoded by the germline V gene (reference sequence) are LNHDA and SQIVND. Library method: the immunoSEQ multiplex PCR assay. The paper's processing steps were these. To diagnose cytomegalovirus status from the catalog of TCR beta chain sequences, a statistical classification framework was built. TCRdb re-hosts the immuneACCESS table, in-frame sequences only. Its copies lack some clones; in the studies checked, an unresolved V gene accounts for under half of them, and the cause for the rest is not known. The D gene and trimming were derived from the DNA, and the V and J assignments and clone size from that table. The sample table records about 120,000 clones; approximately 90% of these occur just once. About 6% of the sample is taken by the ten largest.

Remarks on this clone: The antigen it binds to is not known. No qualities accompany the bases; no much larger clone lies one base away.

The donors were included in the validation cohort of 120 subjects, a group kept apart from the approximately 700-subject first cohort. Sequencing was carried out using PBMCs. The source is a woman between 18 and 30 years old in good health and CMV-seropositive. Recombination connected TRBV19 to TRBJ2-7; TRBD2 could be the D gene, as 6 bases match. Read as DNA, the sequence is TGTGCCAGTAGTCGGGGGTCCGAGCAGTACTTC. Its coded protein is CASSRGSEQYF.